This entry describes one TCR beta chain. Antigen specificity is unknown. The record originates from a study of T cell responses to AZD1222 COVID-19 vaccine. Whole-study findings and limits: Spike-specific TCR repertoires showed rising breadth and depth after two AZD1222 doses. Only six or seven AZD1222 recipients tested seropositive at baseline.

The germline V and J ends were trimmed by 0 bases and 0 bases, with 12 bases remaining between them. This CDR3 comprises 17 residues. From germline, CDR1 is SEHNR and CDR2 FQNEAQ (reference sequence). Repertoires were generated with immunoSEQ multiplex PCR, while TCRdb's copy carries only in-frame clones and drops some. Among some 50,000 clones listed, about 81% were seen once. The source was peripheral blood, collected on day 0 of AZD1222 vaccination. This clonotype was obtained from an adult in good health. This chain connects TRBV7-9 to TRBJ1-3; TRBD1 might be the D (5 bases). CDR3 amino acids: CASSLATASPSGNTIYF. The CDR3 DNA reads as TGTGCCAGCAGCTTAGCGACAGCTTCGCCCTCTGGAAACACCATATATTTT.